The clone carrying this T cell receptor (beta chain) was observed a single time. Its antigen is unknown. This sample is drawn from a study of T cells in Graves' hyperthyroidism and ophthalmopathy. Background on the study: Specimen type is peripheral blood, collected at initial diagnosis prior to any treatment.

Amplified TCR beta CDR3 regions came from RNA transcripts. HTBI primers were the set used in a first-round RT-PCR of the TCR CDR3. TCRdb reprocessed the multiplex PCR reads with MiXCR, giving one entry per CDR3 protein. The data show around 400,000 distinct CDR3 sequences, approximately 14% seen once. The V end lost 3 bases, the J end lost 3 bases, and 11 bases lay between the germline ends. Germline V lookup: CDR1 SGDLS, CDR2 YYNGEE. CDR3 length equals 14 residues. Overall study findings and caveats: Also found in blood were most expanded thyroid clonotypes above 0.001.

This chain uses TRBV9 with TRBJ2-3; possible D gene TRBD2, 5 bases. This TCR was sampled from a woman aged 18-30 years with Graves' hyperthyroidism that later progressed to Graves' ophthalmopathy. Sequenced sample: blood. CDR3 protein: CASSARPGTDTQYF. The CDR3 DNA is TGTGCCAGCAGCGCCCGCCCGGGGACAGATACGCAGTATTTT.